This TCR beta chain was captured in a study of T cells in women clearing cervical HPV infection. General study results and limits: TRBV6-7 relative abundance averaged 0.11% in cases and under 0.2% in controls.

On this clone: Its antigen is unknown. The read stops 3 residues short of the end of the CDR3; the missing end is completed from the germline J gene.

The CDR3 runs 19 residues. With 0 bases clipped from V and 2 bases from J, the junction kept 9 bases outside the gene matches. Per germline, CDR1 SGHRS and CDR2 YFSETQ. Measured with immunoSEQ multiplex PCR; TCRdb has only the in-frame clones, and not every one. The sample shows 20,000 to 30,000 clones, and 6.5% to 7% sits with its ten largest clones. The chain recombines TRBV5-1 with TRBJ2-6; 9 bases agree with TRBD1. The clonotype originates from a woman aged 18 to 69 with a cervical HPV16 infection that either progressed to CIN3+ or cleared (not recorded which). Material: blood buffy coat. Incomplete CDR3 DNA: TGCGCCAGCAGCTTGGCAGGTGGAGGACAGGGGACTGGGGCCAACGTC. This codes for CASSLAGGGQGTGANV. The full CDR3 reads CASSLAGGGQGTGANVLTF.